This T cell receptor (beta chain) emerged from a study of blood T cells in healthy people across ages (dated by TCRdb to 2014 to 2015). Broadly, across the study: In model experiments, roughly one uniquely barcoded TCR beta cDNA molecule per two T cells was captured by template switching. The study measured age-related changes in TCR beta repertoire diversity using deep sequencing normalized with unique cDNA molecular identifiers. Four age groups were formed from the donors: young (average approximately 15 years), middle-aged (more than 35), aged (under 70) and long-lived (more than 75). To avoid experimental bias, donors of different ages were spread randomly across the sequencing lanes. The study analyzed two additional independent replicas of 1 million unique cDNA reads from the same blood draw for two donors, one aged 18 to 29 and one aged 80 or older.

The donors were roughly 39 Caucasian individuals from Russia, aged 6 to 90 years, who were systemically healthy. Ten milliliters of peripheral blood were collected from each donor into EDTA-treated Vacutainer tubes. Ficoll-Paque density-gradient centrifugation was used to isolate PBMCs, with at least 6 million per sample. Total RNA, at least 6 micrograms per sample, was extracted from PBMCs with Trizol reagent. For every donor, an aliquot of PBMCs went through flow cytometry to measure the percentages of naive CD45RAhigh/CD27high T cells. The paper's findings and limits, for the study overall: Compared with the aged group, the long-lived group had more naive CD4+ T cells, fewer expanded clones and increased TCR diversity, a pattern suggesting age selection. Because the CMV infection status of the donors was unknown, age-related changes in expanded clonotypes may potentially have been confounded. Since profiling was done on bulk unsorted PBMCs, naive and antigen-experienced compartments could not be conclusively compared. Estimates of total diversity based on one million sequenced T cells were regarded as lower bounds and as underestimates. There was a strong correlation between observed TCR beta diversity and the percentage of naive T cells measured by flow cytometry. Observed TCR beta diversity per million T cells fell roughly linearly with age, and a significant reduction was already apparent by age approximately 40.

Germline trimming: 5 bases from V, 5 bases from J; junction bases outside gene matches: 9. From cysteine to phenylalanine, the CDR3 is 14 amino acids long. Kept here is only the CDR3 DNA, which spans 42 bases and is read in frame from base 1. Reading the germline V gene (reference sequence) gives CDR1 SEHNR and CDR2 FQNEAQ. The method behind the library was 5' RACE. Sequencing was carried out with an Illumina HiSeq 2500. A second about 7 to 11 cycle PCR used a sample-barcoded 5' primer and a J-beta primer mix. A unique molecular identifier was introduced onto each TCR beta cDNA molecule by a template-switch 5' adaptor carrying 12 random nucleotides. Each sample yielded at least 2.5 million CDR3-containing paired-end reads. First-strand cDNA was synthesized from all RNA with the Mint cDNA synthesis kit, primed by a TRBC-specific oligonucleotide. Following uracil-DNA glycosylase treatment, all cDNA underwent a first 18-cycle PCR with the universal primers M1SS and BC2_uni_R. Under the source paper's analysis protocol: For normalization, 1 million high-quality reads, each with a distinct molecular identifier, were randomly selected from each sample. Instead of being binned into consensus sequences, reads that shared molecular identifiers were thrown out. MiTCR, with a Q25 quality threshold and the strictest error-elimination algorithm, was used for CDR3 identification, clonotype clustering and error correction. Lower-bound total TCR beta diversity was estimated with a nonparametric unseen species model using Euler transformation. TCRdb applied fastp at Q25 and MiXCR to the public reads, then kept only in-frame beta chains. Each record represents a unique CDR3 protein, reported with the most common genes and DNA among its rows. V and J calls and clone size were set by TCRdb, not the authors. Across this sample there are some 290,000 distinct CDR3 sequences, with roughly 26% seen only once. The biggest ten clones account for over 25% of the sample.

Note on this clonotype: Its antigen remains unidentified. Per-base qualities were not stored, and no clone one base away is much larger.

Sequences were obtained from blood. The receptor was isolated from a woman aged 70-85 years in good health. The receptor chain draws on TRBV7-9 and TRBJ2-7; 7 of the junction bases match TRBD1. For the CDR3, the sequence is CASSTFRGLHEQYF. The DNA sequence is TGTGCCAGCAGCACGTTCAGGGGGTTGCACGAGCAGTACTTC.